This entry describes one T cell receptor (beta chain). Its specificity is not known. This entry is derived from a study of T cell responses to AZD1222 COVID-19 vaccine. Notes on the study in general: In a largely white British group with more females than males, clonal diversity was possibly underestimated. Just a handful of AZD1222 recipients tested seropositive at baseline. Spike-wide vaccine-associated CD4 TCRs dominated at 160-218 and 743-854. No day 14 peak samples; only post-peak repertoires were characterized.

The assay was immunoSEQ multiplex PCR, and TCRdb's table has in-frame clones only and misses some. The sample shows under 200,000 clones, around 94% of them seen only once. The V and J ends lost 5 bases and 15 bases, in that order; junction bases with no gene match: 13. Germline CDR1 reads LNHDA; CDR2 reads SQIVND (reference sequence). The CDR3 consists of 14 residues. The starting material was peripheral blood, obtained 28 days after the second dose of the MenACWY control vaccine. The chain links TRBV19 to TRBJ2-4; 10 bases align to TRBD1. The clonotype comes from an adult who received the MenACWY meningococcal vaccine as a control. The CDR3 bases are TGTGCCAGTAGTGAAGGGCCGGGACAGGGGATCCGGTACTTC. This codes for CASSEGPGQGIRYF.